This T cell receptor (beta chain) was profiled in a study of Graves' ophthalmopathy and Graves' hyperthyroidism listed by TCRdb under 2018. Notes on the research overall: Peripheral blood was collected at initial diagnosis, before any treatment. To explore V-J signatures that distinguish ophthalmopathy from hyperthyroidism, a discovery set of 100 patients was enrolled, made up of 40 to 45 with ophthalmopathy and 57 with stable hyperthyroidism. In total, 135 blood samples were TCR-sequenced: approximately 42 ophthalmopathy, some 80 hyperthyroidism and about 17 hyperthyroidism-to-ophthalmopathy patients. An independent validation cohort was composed of roughly 18 hyperthyroidism patients and around 15 patients who later progressed from hyperthyroidism to ophthalmopathy. To tell Graves' ophthalmopathy apart from Graves' hyperthyroidism, and to predict which patients would progress to ophthalmopathy, the study relied on TCR beta repertoire signatures. For training and testing, the approximately 97 patients in the discovery cohort were randomly divided in a 7:3 ratio. T-cell repertoires of thyroid tissue and blood were compared in several hyperthyroidism patients. After sampling, hyperthyroidism patients received methimazole starting at 30 mg daily, and ophthalmopathy patients received high-dose intravenous methylprednisolone.

Findings and caveats that apply to the study as a whole: No statistical method was used to predetermine the sample size, and group allocation was not hidden from the investigators. The 13-signature model separated ophthalmopathy from stable hyperthyroidism with around 90% sensitivity and just under 84% specificity in cross-validation, and 80%/75% in the test set. Most of the expanded thyroid clonotypes with a frequency above 0.001 were also detected in blood, and it was suggested that the thyroid immune response may be reflected by blood repertoires. In validation, the model predicted ophthalmopathy progression with roughly 68% sensitivity and 72.22% specificity; some 13 predicted patients were CT-confirmed with GO in a median of about 6.1 months.

For repertoire sequencing, TCR beta CDR3 regions were amplified from RNA transcripts. A first-round RT-PCR used HTBI primers with the Qiagen OneStep RT-PCR kit, followed by a second-round multiplex PCR, size selection and purification. Libraries were sequenced paired-end with 100 bp reads on an Illumina HiSeq2000. The paper's processing steps were these. SOAPnuke was used to process the reads, removing any read that contained adapters or uncalled bases, had a mean Phred below 15, or lacked an exact match to the constant primer or identifier. COPE v1.2.5 was used to merge the high-quality paired reads. Unique nucleotide sequences were defined as clonotypes and aligned to IMGT TRB V, D and J references using MiTCR v1.1. Only V-J combinations with frequency above 0.0001 were analysed, covering over 99% of repertoires. A TCR clonal expansion and chaos score per V-J combination was defined as the ratio of F50 clonal expansion to chaos observed in the TCRdist matrix. Features were reduced by Welch's t-statistics and random forest to about a dozen V-J combinations, which fed a naive Bayes classifier. Thyroid-blood repertoire similarity was quantified with the Morisita-Horn index. TCRdb reprocessed the public reads (quality trimming at Q25 with fastp, clone calling with MiXCR) and kept in-frame beta chains. Every entry covers one CDR3 protein and lists the most common genes and DNA from its rows. The V and J calls follow TCRdb's processing rather than the paper's. For this sample the table gives about 380,000 distinct CDR3 sequences, of which approximately 15% were detected only once. The ten largest clones capture roughly 7% of the sample.

This clonotype was counted ten times or more. Which antigen it targets is not known. No much larger clonotype is one base removed from it; base qualities were not supplied. A patient counted as having stable hyperthyroidism if there was no progression to ophthalmopathy within 18 months of follow-up. Hyperthyroidism patients were newly diagnosed, were aged 18 to 65 years, and had a disease duration under 2 months. Patients were excluded if they had other autoimmune diseases, uncontrolled infections, pregnancy or lactation. Diagnosis relied on clinical symptoms, serum thyroxine, TRAb, thyroid ultrasound and orbital computed tomography. PBMCs were isolated from about 9.2 ml of fresh peripheral blood by Ficoll-Paque density gradient centrifugation. Total RNA was extracted with Trizol reagent and quality-checked on an Agilent 2100 Bioanalyzer. The sequence was obtained from a young woman with stable Graves' hyperthyroidism. Donor details come from another sample of the same person, matched by shared clones. The sequencing sample was made of peripheral blood.

The nucleotide sequence reads as follows: TGTGCCAGCAGTTACGGAGCGGGGGTCTCTGGCGAGCAGTACTTC. Its product reads: CASSYGAGVSGEQYF. The chain couples TRBV6-5 to TRBJ2-7; 8 bases in between match TRBD2. V is cut back by 2 bases and J by 6 bases, with 9 bases in the junction unmatched. According to the germline V gene, CDR1 reads MNHEY and CDR2 reads SVGAGI. There are 15 amino acids in the CDR3, from cysteine to phenylalanine inclusive. Only the CDR3 DNA stays, 45 bases, in frame from base 1.